Listed here are 21 T cell receptor beta chains from one sample, sequenced in a study of beta chain features in type 1 diabetes. Whole-study findings and limits: Within each of all four CD4+ subsets, Type 1 diabetes patients had TCRB CDR3s that were moderately but significantly shorter.

Isolated RNA was reverse transcribed in full, so expressed TCRB transcripts were sequenced. This table comes from immunoSEQ multiplex PCR, and its TCRdb copy is limited to in-frame clones, with some not included. The sample lists about 650,000 clones, around 12% occurring once. These receptors have no identified antigens. Sequenced sample: naive CD4+ T cells from blood. Source of these receptors: a man aged 30 to 39 with type 1 diabetes.

Comments on this clone: At the DNA level, this CDR3 is encoded by other sequences in the same sample as well. The V gene is TRBV14, the J gene TRBJ2-7; D possibly matches TRBD1 or TRBD2 (5 bases each). Trimming left V 1 base short and J 2 bases short, with 6 bases between. The CDR3 runs 13 residues. Germline CDR1 SGHDN, CDR2 FVKESK. As DNA, the CDR3 is TGTGCCAGCAGCCAAGTGGGGGCCTACGAGCAGTACTTC. Its translation is CASSQVGAYEQYF.

The chain links TRBV18 to TRBJ2-6; D gene unclear. V was trimmed by 5 bases and J by 5 bases, leaving 7 bases between them. From germline, CDR1 is KGHSH and CDR2 LQKENI. The CDR3 has 13 amino acids. This chain's CDR3 is CASSKDRANVLTF. In nucleotides, the CDR3 is TGTGCCAGCTCAAAAGACAGGGCCAACGTCCTGACTTTC.

This clone was seen more than once but under ten times. The chain has TRBV6-1 and TRBJ1-1; 10 bases map to TRBD1. V shed 5 bases, J shed 3 bases, and the junction held 6 bases outside the gene matches. Germline V gives CDR1 MNHNS, CDR2 SASEGT. There are 15 residues in the CDR3. CDR3 DNA: TGTGCCAGCAGTTCCGGGACAGGGGCGGACACTGAAGCTTTCTTT. Its translation: CASSSGTGADTEAFF.

There are a few counts of this clone. The chain joins TRBV6-5 to TRBJ2-1; tentative D call: TRBD2 (7 bases). Germline CDR1 and CDR2: MNHEY and SVGAGI. V was pared by 8 bases and J by 2 bases, with 16 bases between. This CDR3 region has 15 residues. The CDR3 DNA reads as TGTGCCAGCTTACCCTCGGGGGGCCCCTACAATGAGCAGTTCTTC. It is translated as CASLPSGGPYNEQFF.

The chain is built from TRBV6-6 and TRBJ1-5; D not certain. Germline CDR1 is MNHNY and CDR2 is SVGAGI (reference sequence). With 5 bases removed from V and 4 bases from J, the gap between germline ends came to 15 bases. The CDR3 covers 15 residues. This chain's CDR3 is CASSKHLGVNQPQHF. CDR3 DNA sequence: TGTGCCAGCAGTAAACATCTCGGGGTGAATCAGCCCCAGCATTTT.

This clone was seen only a few times. CDR3 coding DNA: TGTGCCAGCAGCGGACTGAGCAATCAGCCCCAGCATTTT. Translated, it gives CASSGLSNQPQHF. V is TRBV25-1 and J is TRBJ1-5; D gene uncertain. V gave up 6 bases and J gave up 1 base, with 7 bases separating them. From germline, CDR1 is MGHDK and CDR2 SYGVNS. The CDR3 sequence is 13 residues long.

V is TRBV5-1 and J is TRBJ2-1, with 12 nucleotides matching TRBD2. Germline V gene data show CDR1 as SGHRS and CDR2 as YFSETQ. V gave up 4 bases and J gave up 4 bases; unmatched junction bases: 6. The CDR3 contains 16 residues. The CDR3: CASSADGLAGYNEQFF. In DNA form, the CDR3 reads TGCGCCAGCAGCGCCGACGGACTAGCGGGGTACAATGAGCAGTTCTTC.

Only a few counts were recorded for this clone. CDR3 residues: CASSGGQLGNTIYF. As DNA, the CDR3 is TGTGCCAGCAGCGGGGGACAGCTTGGAAACACCATATATTTT. The rearrangement joins TRBV9 to TRBJ1-3; TRBD1 aligns across 7 bases. CDR3 length: 14 amino acids. Trimming removed 3 bases from V and 3 bases from J; junction bases left unmatched: 3. Germline lookup yields CDR1 SGDLS and CDR2 YYNGEE.

Regarding this clone: Other DNA variants within this sample encode the same CDR3. This sequence joins TRBV14 and TRBJ1-1, with D hard to call. This CDR3 comprises 13 residues. Germline V lookup: CDR1 SGHDN, CDR2 FVKESK. V was pared by 1 base and J by 0 bases, with 3 bases between. The CDR3 nucleotides read TGTGCCAGCAGCCAAGTCCTGAACACTGAAGCTTTCTTT. Amino acid sequence: CASSQVLNTEAFF.

This clone was detected only a few times. The chain is built from TRBV29-1 and TRBJ1-3, with TRBD1 matching 8 bases. With V trimmed by 4 bases and J by 1 base, 0 bases remained unmatched. The CDR3 is 13 residues long. Germline V gives CDR1 SQVTM, CDR2 ANQGSEA. CDR3 DNA sequence: TGCAGCGTTGGGACAGGGTCTGGAAACACCATATATTTT. This codes for CSVGTGSGNTIYF.

V is TRBV4-2 and J is TRBJ2-3; TRBD2 aligns across 9 bases. V shed 4 bases, J shed 9 bases, and the junction held 14 bases outside the gene matches. Germline-derived CDR1 and CDR2 are LGHNA and YNFKEQ. The CDR3 is made up of 16 amino acids. CDR3 DNA: TGTGCCAGCAGCCCCGCGGCGGCTAGCGGGGCTGTGACGCAGTATTTT. Its translation is CASSPAAASGAVTQYF.

This clone occurred a few times. This CDR3 is also generated by other DNA sequences in the sample. The V gene is TRBV7-9, the J gene TRBJ2-7; 8 bases map to TRBD1. Trimming cost V 3 bases and J 2 bases; bases outside gene matches: 3. The CDR3 extends over 14 amino acids. CDR1 and CDR2 (germline): SEHNR, FQNEAQ (reference sequence). The CDR3 sequence: CASSFGTGPYEQYF. In DNA, the CDR3 is TGTGCCAGCAGCTTCGGGACAGGCCCCTACGAGCAGTACTTC.

Details on this clone: At the DNA level, this CDR3 is encoded by other sequences in the same sample as well. The chain links TRBV2 to TRBJ1-1, with TRBD1 matching over 9 bases. J gave up 4 bases and V 9 bases, and 6 bases lay outside the gene matches. The CDR3 extends over 13 amino acids. Germline lookup yields CDR1 SNHLY and CDR2 FYNNEI. The DNA for the CDR3 is TGTGCCAGTGGGGGACAGGGTACCACTGAAGCTTTCTTT. The encoded protein is CASGGQGTTEAFF. The complete variable domain, with remaining parts taken from reference TRBV2 and TRBJ1-1, reads EPEVTQTPSHQVTQMGQEVILRCVPISNHLYFYWYRQILGQKVEFLVSFYNNEISEKSEIFDDQFSVERPDGSNFTLKIRSTKLEDSAMYFCASGGQGTTEAFFGQGTRLTVV.

This chain uses TRBV7-2 with TRBJ2-7, with a tentative D call TRBD2 (6 bases). The CDR3 consists of 13 residues. The V gene's germline CDR1 is SGHTA and CDR2 FQGNSA. Trimming shortened V by 5 bases and J by 2 bases, and 10 bases separated the two germline ends. CDR3 nucleotide sequence: TGTGCCAGCAGCCGGGACTCTCCCTACGAGCAGTACTTC. It is translated as CASSRDSPYEQYF.

The chain uses TRBV7-8 and TRBJ1-2; D not resolved. The V gene lost 2 bases and the J gene lost 8 bases, with 12 bases spanning the gap. The CDR3 contains 13 residues. CDR1 SGHVS and CDR2 FQNEAQ come from the germline V gene. The CDR3 DNA sequence: TGTGCCAGCAGCTTAACGCTCGGGGAGGGCTACACCTTC. It yields the protein CASSLTLGEGYTF.

The chain is built from TRBV28 and TRBJ2-2; D is ambiguous. This CDR3 is built from 14 residues. Germline assignment: CDR1 MDHEN and CDR2 SYDVKM. Trimming pared 6 bases from V and 5 bases from J, leaving 13 bases between. CDR3 residues: CASSTTGPTGELFF. CDR3 DNA: TGTGCCAGCAGCACGACCGGCCCTACCGGGGAGCTGTTTTTT.

The rearrangement uses TRBV5-1 and TRBJ1-2; TRBD1 is a possible D gene (6 bases). Germline values: CDR1 SGHRS, CDR2 YFSETQ. Trimming removed 3 bases at V and 2 bases at J, with 11 bases between. This CDR3 has 14 amino acids. The CDR3 is CASSSGTPNYGYTF. In nucleotides, the CDR3 is TGCGCCAGCAGCTCCGGGACACCAAACTATGGCTACACCTTC.

This clone came up a few times. The rearrangement joins TRBV28 to TRBJ2-7, with 9 bases aligning to TRBD1. V was pared by 5 bases and J by 2 bases, with 13 bases of the junction left unmatched. Germline CDR1 and CDR2: MDHEN and SYDVKM. The CDR3 contains 17 residues. CDR3 sequence reads: CASSTTGTGKGAYEQYF. CDR3 DNA: TGTGCCAGCAGTACCACCGGGACAGGGAAGGGTGCCTACGAGCAGTACTTC.

This clone was recorded a few times. The CDR3 loop reads CASSQEGAITGELFF. CDR3 sequence (DNA): TGCGCCAGCAGCCAAGAAGGGGCGATTACCGGGGAGCTGTTTTTT. This chain uses TRBV4-3 with TRBJ2-2; D possibly corresponds to TRBD1 (5 bases). The V end was cut by 0 bases, the J end by 5 bases, with 10 bases between. CDR3 length equals 15 residues. Germline V gene lookup returns CDR1 LGHNA and CDR2 YSLEER.

This clone was seen more than once but under ten times. Here the CDR3 DNA reads TGTGCCAGCAGTGATTCAAGGGGTGGTCAGCCCCAGCATTTT. Its protein is CASSDSRGGQPQHF. The chain carries TRBV25-1 and TRBJ1-5, with D possibly matching TRBD1 (5 bases). The length of the CDR3 is 14 residues. Trimming cost V 3 bases and J 6 bases, with 12 bases left between them. Germline CDR1 MGHDK, CDR2 SYGVNS.

V is TRBV6-1 and J is TRBJ2-6; D unclear. Looked up from germline, CDR1 is MNHNS and CDR2 is SASEGT. Trimming pared 4 bases from V and 0 bases from J, leaving 4 bases between. This CDR3 has 14 residues. CDR3 sequence (DNA): TGTGCCAGCAGTGCCGGCTCTGGGGCCAACGTCCTGACTTTC. Its protein is CASSAGSGANVLTF.